This TCR beta chain was identified in a study of T cells in Graves' hyperthyroidism and ophthalmopathy. Overall study results and limits: In the analysis, a 13 V-J model separated ophthalmopathy from stable hyperthyroidism. Ophthalmopathy, as predicted by the model, came a median roughly 6.5 months after the prediction.

The TCR beta CDR3 regions underwent amplification using RNA transcripts as the source. The HTBI primer set was used in a first-round RT-PCR of the TCR CDR3. TCRdb passed the multiplex PCR reads through MiXCR, listing each CDR3 protein once. This table has hundreds of thousands of distinct CDR3 sequences, approximately 13% appearing once. This clonotype came up many times. The antigen remains undetermined. The CDR3 length is 14 residues. Trimming removed 2 bases from V and 3 bases from J, with 9 bases in between. CDR1 is SGHTS, CDR2 YDEGEE, per germline. Specimen: blood. This clonotype was obtained from a woman aged 18-30 years with Graves' hyperthyroidism. This rearrangement joins TRBV5-8 to TRBJ1-5; D remains unclear. The CDR3 region is CASSFPSSNQPQHF. CDR3 in DNA: TGTGCCAGCAGCTTCCCCAGCTCCAATCAGCCCCAGCATTTT.